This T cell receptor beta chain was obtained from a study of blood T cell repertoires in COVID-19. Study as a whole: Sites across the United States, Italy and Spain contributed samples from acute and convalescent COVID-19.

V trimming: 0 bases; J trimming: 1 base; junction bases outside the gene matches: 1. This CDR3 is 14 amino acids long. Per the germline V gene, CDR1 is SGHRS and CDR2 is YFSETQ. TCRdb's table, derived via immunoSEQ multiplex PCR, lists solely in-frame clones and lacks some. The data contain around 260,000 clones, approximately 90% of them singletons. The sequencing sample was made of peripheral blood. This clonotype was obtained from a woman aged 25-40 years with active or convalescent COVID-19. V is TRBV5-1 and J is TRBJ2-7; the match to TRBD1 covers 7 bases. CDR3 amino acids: CASSLEGASYEQYF. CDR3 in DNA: TGCGCCAGCAGCTTGGAGGGGGCTTCCTACGAGCAGTACTTC.